This T cell receptor (beta chain) was captured by sequencing in a study of blood T cell repertoires in COVID-19. Study overall: The United States, Italy and Spain were the sources of the acute and convalescent COVID-19 samples. T cells, B-cell-depleted T cells, or PBMCs provided the cDNA or gDNA that served as material.

Germline CDR1 is SEHNR and CDR2 is FQNEAQ (reference sequence). This CDR3 contains 16 residues. The ends were cut back, 8 bases at V and 2 bases at J, with 22 bases in the middle. Original handling: Estimation of nucleated cell counts was performed using reference gene primer amplification. The table came from immunoSEQ multiplex PCR; TCRdb's copy has only in-frame clones and leaves some out. Clone size and V and J calls were adopted from that table, with D and trimming inferred from the DNA. This sample has roughly 100,000 clones, with 75% to 90% found just once. The chain recombines TRBV7-9 with TRBJ2-7; D may be TRBD1 (10 bases). This receptor was identified in a human donor in a cohort sampled during active COVID-19. Source material: peripheral blood. CDR3 DNA: TGTGCCAGCTCGGGACAGGGGACTAGCTTCCCCTACGAGCAGTACTTC. Translating it yields CASSGQGTSFPYEQYF. The entire variable domain, with the rest obtained from reference TRBV7-9 and TRBJ2-7, is as follows: DTGVSQNPRHKITKRGQNVTFRCDPISEHNRLYWYRQTLGQGPEFLTYFQNEAQLEKSRLLSDRFSAERPKGSFSTLEIQRTEQGDSAMYLCASSGQGTSFPYEQYFGPGTRLTVT.